A selection of T cell receptor beta chains follows, all from one sample in a study of technical replicates of blood from a few donors. Only in-frame clones appear in the TCRdb table, and some are missing; sequencing was by immunoSEQ multiplex PCR. This sample has 9,500 to 15,000 clones; around 96% occur once, and the top ten carry 6.3%. Sequencing input: PBMCs. These TCRs come from a human donor in good health. The CDR3 runs from the conserved cysteine through the conserved F or W. D genes are given only for firm matches. Size is omitted from some rows. Given values are once, few, many or a class for expanded clones.

size: .; V: TRBV5-1; J: TRBJ2-3; D: .; CDR3: CASSLARSRDWGTDTQYF; DNA: TGCGCCAGCAGCTTGGCGAGATCGAGGGATTGGGGCACAGATACGCAGTATTTT
size: once; V: TRBV6-5; J: TRBJ2-5; D: TRBD1; CDR3: CASRSDRGVETQYF; DNA: TGTGCCAGCAGATCGGACAGGGGAGTAGAGACCCAGTACTTC
size: .; V: TRBV19; J: TRBJ2-1; D: .; CDR3: CASSIAGSYNEQFF; DNA: TGTGCCAGTAGTATAGCGGGCTCCTACAATGAGCAGTTCTTC
size: once; V: TRBV2; J: TRBJ1-5; D: TRBD1; CDR3: CASSERDRNSNQPQHF; DNA: TGTGCCAGCAGTGAACGGGACAGAAATAGCAATCAGCCCCAGCATTTT
size: .; V: TRBV19; J: TRBJ2-1; D: TRBD2; CDR3: CASSIRRLAGFDEQFF; DNA: TGTGCCAGTAGTATTCGGAGGCTAGCGGGGTTCGATGAGCAGTTCTTC
size: .; V: TRBV2; J: TRBJ1-4; D: .; CDR3: CASSEYRGEKLFF; DNA: TGTGCCAGCAGTGAATATAGGGGTGAAAAACTGTTTTTT
size: .; V: TRBV20-1; J: TRBJ1-2; D: .; CDR3: CSARSDGYTF; DNA: TGCAGTGCCAGGTCCGATGGCTACACCTTC
size: .; V: TRBV5-6; J: TRBJ1-2; D: TRBD1; CDR3: CASSSGQGVDGYTF; DNA: TGTGCCAGCAGCTCTGGACAGGGGGTTGATGGCTACACCTTC
size: .; V: TRBV7-8; J: TRBJ2-6; D: .; CDR3: CASSAITSGANVLTF; DNA: TGTGCCAGCAGCGCGATCACTTCTGGGGCCAACGTCCTGACTTTC
size: .; V: TRBV10-2; J: TRBJ1-3; D: .; CDR3: CASSEAGLSGNTIYF; DNA: TGCGCCAGCAGTGAAGCAGGGCTCTCTGGAAACACCATATATTTT
size: .; V: TRBV7-8; J: TRBJ1-5; D: .; CDR3: CASSFFGGDQPQHF; DNA: TGTGCCAGCAGCTTTTTTGGGGGGGATCAGCCCCAGCATTTT
size: .; V: TRBV9; J: TRBJ2-6; D: .; CDR3: CASSDPRGGLSGANVLTF; DNA: TGTGCCAGCAGCGATCCCAGAGGGGGTCTTTCTGGGGCCAACGTCCTGACTTTC
size: .; V: TRBV7-4; J: TRBJ2-7; D: TRBD1; CDR3: CASSSTGTESIYEQYF; DNA: TGTGCCAGCAGCTCTACAGGGACAGAGTCGATTTACGAGCAGTACTTC
size: .; V: TRBV30; J: TRBJ2-7; D: TRBD1; CDR3: CAWTRDRPYEQYF; DNA: TGTGCCTGGACCCGGGACAGGCCCTACGAGCAGTACTTC
size: .; V: TRBV29-1; J: TRBJ1-1; D: .; CDR3: CSAEKPEAFF; DNA: TGCAGCGCGGAGAAGCCTGAAGCTTTCTTT
size: .; V: TRBV19; J: TRBJ2-1; D: .; CDR3: CASSQGLPEQFF; DNA: TGTGCCAGTAGTCAAGGACTACCTGAGCAGTTCTTC
size: .; V: TRBV30; J: TRBJ2-3; D: TRBD2; CDR3: CASREAGLDTQYF; DNA: TGTGCGTCGAGAGAAGCGGGACTGGATACGCAGTATTTT
size: .; V: TRBV19; J: TRBJ2-7; D: TRBD1; CDR3: CASSRETGAYEQYF; DNA: TGTGCCAGTAGCAGGGAGACAGGGGCCTACGAGCAGTACTTC
size: .; V: TRBV29-1; J: TRBJ2-3; D: .; CDR3: CSANVGLPRNTQYF; DNA: TGCAGCGCTAACGTGGGACTGCCACGGAATACGCAGTATTTT
size: .; V: TRBV27; J: TRBJ1-1; D: .; CDR3: CASRLRARDRNTEAFF; DNA: TGTGCCAGCAGGTTGCGTGCCAGGGATCGGAACACTGAAGCTTTCTTT
size: .; V: TRBV7-3; J: TRBJ1-5; D: .; CDR3: CASSLTGGGNQPQHF; DNA: TGTGCCAGCAGCTTAACTGGGGGGGGAAATCAGCCCCAGCATTTT
size: .; V: TRBV5-4; J: TRBJ1-1; D: TRBD1; CDR3: CASSKPTGTANTEAFF; DNA: TGTGCCAGCAGCAAGCCGACCGGGACAGCGAACACTGAAGCTTTCTTT
size: .; V: TRBV6-4; J: TRBJ2-3; D: .; CDR3: CASSGGLPDTQYF; DNA: TGTGCCAGCAGCGGCGGACTCCCAGATACGCAGTATTTT
size: .; V: TRBV4-1; J: TRBJ1-1; D: .; CDR3: CASSQGLEAFF; DNA: TGCGCCAGCAGCCAAGGTCTTGAAGCTTTCTTT
size: .; V: TRBV30; J: TRBJ1-2; D: TRBD1; CDR3: CAWSVEGQGGYTF; DNA: TGTGCCTGGAGTGTAGAGGGACAGGGAGGCTACACCTTC
size: .; V: TRBV6-5; J: TRBJ1-3; D: .; CDR3: CASRPVSGNTIYF; DNA: TGTGCCAGCAGGCCGGTCTCTGGAAACACCATATATTTT
size: .; V: TRBV6-6; J: TRBJ2-7; D: .; CDR3: CASSSRGSGYYEQYF; DNA: TGTGCCAGCAGTTCCCGGGGTAGCGGATACTACGAGCAGTACTTC
size: .; V: TRBV9; J: TRBJ1-3; D: .; CDR3: CASSPPSVGTTGNTIYF; DNA: TGTGCCAGCAGCCCCCCATCGGTTGGGACTACTGGAAACACCATATATTTT
size: .; V: TRBV2; J: TRBJ1-1; D: TRBD1; CDR3: CASGTIQGAYTEAFF; DNA: TGTGCCAGCGGAACGATACAGGGGGCCTACACTGAAGCTTTCTTT
size: .; V: TRBV19; J: TRBJ1-2; D: TRBD1; CDR3: CASSTSRTGDYGYTF; DNA: TGTGCCAGTAGTACTTCCAGGACAGGGGACTATGGCTACACCTTC
size: once; V: TRBV27; J: TRBJ1-4; D: .; CDR3: CASKKQGSYEKLFF; DNA: TGTGCCAGCAAGAAACAGGGCTCCTACGAAAAACTGTTTTTT
size: .; V: TRBV5-1; J: TRBJ2-7; D: TRBD2; CDR3: CASSWTNSGVAGGSYEQYF; DNA: TGCGCCAGCAGCTGGACCAACTCGGGGGTAGCGGGAGGTTCCTACGAGCAGTACTTC
size: once; V: TRBV9; J: TRBJ2-3; D: .; CDR3: CASSVVASHTDTQYF; DNA: TGTGCCAGCAGCGTAGTGGCTAGCCACACAGATACGCAGTATTTT
size: .; V: TRBV7-9; J: TRBJ1-1; D: .; CDR3: CASSLSQENTEAFF; DNA: TGTGCCAGCAGCTTAAGCCAGGAGAACACTGAAGCTTTCTTT
size: .; V: TRBV9; J: TRBJ2-1; D: .; CDR3: CASRGAGAEYNEQFF; DNA: TGTGCCAGCAGGGGGGCGGGAGCGGAATACAATGAGCAGTTCTTC
size: once; V: TRBV5-4; J: TRBJ1-4; D: TRBD1; CDR3: CASSLRPGGQGTNEKLFF; DNA: TGTGCCAGCAGCTTGCGGCCAGGGGGCCAGGGAACTAATGAAAAACTGTTTTTT
size: .; V: TRBV29-1; J: TRBJ1-1; D: .; CDR3: CSVTQGSNTEAFF; DNA: TGCAGCGTCACACAGGGCTCAAACACTGAAGCTTTCTTT